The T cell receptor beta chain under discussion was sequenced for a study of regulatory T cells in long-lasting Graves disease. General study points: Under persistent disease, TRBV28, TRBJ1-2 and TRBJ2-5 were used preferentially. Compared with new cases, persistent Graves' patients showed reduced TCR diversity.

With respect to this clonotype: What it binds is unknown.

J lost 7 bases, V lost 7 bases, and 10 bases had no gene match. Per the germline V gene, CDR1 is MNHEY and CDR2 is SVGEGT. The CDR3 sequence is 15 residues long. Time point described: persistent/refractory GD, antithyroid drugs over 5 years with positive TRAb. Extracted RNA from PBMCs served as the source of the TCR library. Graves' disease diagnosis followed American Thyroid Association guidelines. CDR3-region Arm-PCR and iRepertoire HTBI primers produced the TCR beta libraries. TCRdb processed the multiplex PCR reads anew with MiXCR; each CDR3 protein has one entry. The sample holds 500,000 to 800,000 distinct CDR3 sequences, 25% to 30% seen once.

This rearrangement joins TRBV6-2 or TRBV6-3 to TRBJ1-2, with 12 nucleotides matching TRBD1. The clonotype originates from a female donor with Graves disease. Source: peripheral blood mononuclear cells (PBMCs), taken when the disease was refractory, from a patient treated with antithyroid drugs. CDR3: CASTTSGTGGSGYTF. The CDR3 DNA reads TGTGCCAGCACAACTTCCGGGACAGGGGGCAGTGGCTACACCTTC.